One and the same sample provided the 22 T cell receptor beta chains below, sequenced in a study of cytomegalovirus exposure and HLA in healthy donors. Primers for the PCR totalled 60 Vbeta and 13 Jbeta. Here immunoSEQ multiplex PCR was the method, and the copy in TCRdb shows in-frame clones only, minus some. Among about 200,000 clones listed, 65% to 85% were seen once. The sample consisted of PBMCs. These receptors all stem from a boy aged 2 to 10 in good health and CMV-seronegative.

V is TRBV5-6 and J is TRBJ2-1; D uncertain. The CDR3 is 10 residues long. Per germline, CDR1 SGHDT and CDR2 YYEEEE. Trimming took off 4 bases at V and 10 bases at J, with 6 bases between the two ends. The DNA for the CDR3 is TGTGCCAGCAGCGGTCGGGAGCAGTTCTTC. Encoded protein: CASSGREQFF.

The V and J genes are TRBV7-2 and TRBJ2-7; no definite D call. V gave up 3 bases and J gave up 5 bases, with 11 bases separating them. CDR1 and CDR2 from the germline V gene are SGHTA and FQGNSA. The CDR3 spans 13 residues. The CDR3 sequence is CASSFPRPHEQYF. The CDR3 DNA reads as TGTGCCAGCAGCTTCCCCAGGCCCCACGAGCAGTACTTC.

The gene calls are TRBV19 and TRBJ2-1; D is unclear. With 7 bases removed from V and 0 bases from J, the gap between germline ends came to 10 bases. The CDR3 is 14 residues long. The germline gives CDR1 LNHDA, CDR2 SQIVND (reference sequence). CDR3 sequence reads: CASTSSSSYNEQFF. As DNA, the CDR3 is TGTGCCAGTACGTCGTCCAGCTCCTACAATGAGCAGTTCTTC.

This chain links TRBV7-9 with TRBJ2-1; 8 nucleotides agree with TRBD1. Trimming removed 4 bases from V and 3 bases from J; junction bases left unmatched: 5. Germline V gives CDR1 SEHNR, CDR2 FQNEAQ (reference sequence). The CDR3 is made up of 15 amino acids. The CDR3, as DNA: TGTGCCAGCAGCTCAGGGGGCTTTAACTACAATGAGCAGTTCTTC. Its protein product is CASSSGGFNYNEQFF.

The V and J genes are TRBV2 and TRBJ1-2; 8 positions agree with TRBD1. The junction had 7 bases not matched to a gene; V was cut back by 6 bases and J by 7 bases. CDR1 and CDR2 (germline): SNHLY, FYNNEI. This CDR3 region has 13 residues. Here the CDR3 DNA reads TGTGCCAGCAGCGTAGGGACAGGCGGTGGCTACACCTTC. This translates into CASSVGTGGGYTF. Combining the CDR3 with reference TRBV2 and TRBJ1-2 gives the whole variable domain EPEVTQTPSHQVTQMGQEVILRCVPISNHLYFYWYRQILGQKVEFLVSFYNNEISEKSEIFDDQFSVERPDGSNFTLKIRSTKLEDSAMYFCASSVGTGGGYTFGSGTRLTVV.

V is TRBV5-5 and J is TRBJ2-5; 9 bases fit TRBD1. CDR1 is SGHKS and CDR2 is YYEKEE in the germline V gene (reference sequence). CDR3 length: 14 amino acids. With 4 bases clipped from V and 4 bases from J, the junction kept 5 bases outside the gene matches. The CDR3 is CASSPGTGLETQYF. The CDR3 nucleotides read TGTGCCAGCAGCCCCGGGACAGGGCTAGAGACCCAGTACTTC.

The chain employs TRBV5-4 and TRBJ2-5, with a possible D match to TRBD2 (7 bases). CDR3 length equals 15 residues. Germline-derived CDR1 and CDR2 are SGHNT and YYREEE (reference sequence). Trimming left V 0 bases short and J 4 bases short, with 13 bases between. CDR3 region: CASSLGEGGGETQYF. In DNA form, the CDR3 reads TGTGCCAGCAGCTTGGGGGAGGGGGGAGGAGAGACCCAGTACTTC.

This chain connects TRBV5-1 to TRBJ2-7, with TRBD2 matching 16 bases. This CDR3 is 17 amino acids long. The ends lost 5 bases at V and 6 bases at J; junction bases unmatched: 11. Germline-derived CDR1 and CDR2 are SGHRS and YFSETQ. The CDR3 loop reads CASSRMGLAGGPPEQYF. Written as DNA, the CDR3 is TGCGCCAGCAGTCGCATGGGACTAGCGGGGGGGCCCCCCGAGCAGTACTTC.

This sequence joins TRBV6-6 and TRBJ1-2; a weak D match, TRBD1 (5 bases). Germline CDR1 is MNHNY and CDR2 is SVGAGI (reference sequence). This CDR3 has 13 amino acids. V was trimmed by 3 bases and J by 5 bases, leaving 10 bases between them. The CDR3 loop is CASSYGGGYGYTF. CDR3 DNA: TGTGCCAGCAGTTATGGGGGGGGGTATGGCTACACCTTC.

The chain combines TRBV7-9 with TRBJ1-5; D is possibly TRBD1 (5 bases). The CDR3 consists of 15 residues. The germline V and J ends were trimmed by 3 bases and 4 bases, with 13 bases remaining between them. In germline, CDR1 is SEHNR, CDR2 FQNEAQ (reference sequence). The CDR3 nucleotides are TGTGCCAGCAGCTTTTGGGGCGGAACGAATCAGCCCCAGCATTTT. Its translation: CASSFWGGTNQPQHF. Full variable domain (remainder filled in from reference TRBV7-9 and TRBJ1-5): DTGVSQNPRHKITKRGQNVTFRCDPISEHNRLYWYRQTLGQGPEFLTYFQNEAQLEKSRLLSDRFSAERPKGSFSTLEIQRTEQGDSAMYLCASSFWGGTNQPQHFGDGTRLSIL.

The J gene is TRBJ2-5, the V gene TRBV7-2; possibly TRBD2 for D (9 bases). Trimming shortened V by 5 bases and J by 7 bases, and 17 bases separated the two germline ends. Germline V gives CDR1 SGHTA, CDR2 FQGNSA. This CDR3 has 14 residues. This chain's CDR3 is CASSRQGREGTQYF. The CDR3 DNA follows: TGTGCCAGCAGCCGACAGGGGCGGGAGGGGACCCAGTACTTC.

The CDR3 region is CASSLWAPSSYEQYF. CDR3 coding DNA: TGTGCCAGCAGCTTGTGGGCCCCGAGCTCCTACGAGCAGTACTTC. The chain links TRBV5-8 to TRBJ2-7, with D hard to call. Between the trimmed V and J ends, which lost 1 base and 0 bases, there was a span of 11 bases. The CDR3 is 15 amino acids. CDR1 is SGHTS, CDR2 YDEGEE, per germline.

This clone was recorded a few times. V usage is TRBV19 and J usage is TRBJ2-2; 10 nucleotides agree with TRBD2. Germline V lookup: CDR1 LNHDA, CDR2 SQIVND (reference sequence). CDR3 size: 18 residues. V trimming: 3 bases; J trimming: 2 bases; junction bases outside the gene matches: 9. The CDR3 region is CASSMQPSGGLNTGELFF. Written as DNA, the CDR3 is TGTGCCAGTAGTATGCAGCCTAGCGGGGGACTCAACACCGGGGAGCTGTTTTTT.

This rearrangement joins TRBV2 to TRBJ1-4; D might be TRBD1 (6 bases). The V end was cut by 5 bases, the J end by 8 bases, with 12 bases between. There are 13 residues in the CDR3. Germline assignment: CDR1 SNHLY and CDR2 FYNNEI. CDR3 coding DNA: TGTGCCAGCAGTCGACAGAGGGGGGAAAAACTGTTTTTT. It is translated as CASSRQRGEKLFF.

The V call is TRBV7-2, the J call TRBJ1-2; 12 bases are a match to TRBD1. V dropped 4 bases and J dropped 4; count of bases not matched to a gene: 1. The CDR3 runs to 14 residues. The germline V gene encodes CDR1 SGHTA and CDR2 FQGNSA. For the CDR3, the DNA is TGTGCCAGCAGCTCGGGACAGGGGGCCTATGGCTACACCTTC. It specifies CASSSGQGAYGYTF. The full variable domain, rest sourced from reference TRBV7-2 and TRBJ1-2, is GAGVSQSPSNKVTEKGKDVELRCDPISGHTALYWYRQSLGQGLEFLIYFQGNSAPDKSGLPSDRFSAERTGGSVSTLTIQRTQQEDSAVYLCASSSGQGAYGYTFGSGTRLTVV.

The chain has TRBV19 and TRBJ2-1; 9 bases map to TRBD1. V shed 10 bases, J shed 6 bases, and the junction held 10 bases outside the gene matches. The CDR3 has 14 amino acids. From germline, CDR1 is LNHDA and CDR2 SQIVND (reference sequence). In DNA form, the CDR3 reads TGTGCCATTGGAACAGGGGGCGTAGTCAATGAGCAGTTCTTC. This gives the protein CAIGTGGVVNEQFF.

The chain combines TRBV7-8 with TRBJ1-6; D is unresolved. CDR1 and CDR2 from the germline V gene are SGHVS and FQNEAQ. V lost 1 base, J lost 7 bases, and 26 bases lay in between. This CDR3 is 20 amino acids long. CDR3 protein: CASSLGGSYLLSHENSPLHF. The CDR3 nucleotides are TGTGCCAGCAGCTTAGGAGGGTCCTATCTCCTCTCGCACGAAAATTCACCCCTCCACTTT.

CDR3 protein: CATKRRQGLSNQPQHF. For the CDR3, the DNA is TGTGCCACTAAGCGACGACAGGGGCTTAGCAATCAGCCCCAGCATTTT. The J gene is TRBJ1-5, the V gene TRBV19; 8 nucleotides align to TRBD1. Germline loops: CDR1 LNHDA, CDR2 SQIVND (reference sequence). The CDR3 covers 16 residues. Germline trimming cut 10 bases from V and 0 bases from J; bases unmatched to any gene: 11.

The chain uses TRBV15 and TRBJ1-5, with a tentative D call TRBD1 (6 bases). Trimming removed 3 bases at V and 3 bases at J, with 9 bases between. The CDR3 sequence is 14 residues long. Germline V lookup: CDR1 LNHNV, CDR2 YYDKDF (reference sequence). CDR3: CATSSQGYNQPQHF. CDR3 coding DNA: TGTGCCACCAGCAGCCAGGGGTACAATCAGCCCCAGCATTTT.

This clone was recorded a few times. The junction differs from germline at one of its ends, possibly a read error. V is TRBV7-9 and J is TRBJ1-2; 9 positions agree with TRBD1. This CDR3 region has 16 residues. Germline values: CDR1 SEHNR, CDR2 FQNEAQ (reference sequence). CDR3 protein: CSSSSTTGQGKYGYTF. DNA of the CDR3: TGTTCCAGCAGCTCTACCACGGGACAGGGAAAGTATGGCTACACCTTC.

J is TRBJ2-1 and V is TRBV9; 9 nucleotides agree with TRBD2. CDR1 and CDR2 from the germline V gene are SGDLS and YYNGEE. The length of the CDR3 is 17 residues. Trimming at V came to 4 bases and at J to 8 bases, leaving 16 bases not matched to a gene. The CDR3 here is CASSSTAGGGGADEQFF. The CDR3, as DNA: TGTGCCAGCAGCTCCACGGCGGGAGGCGGGGGGGCCGATGAGCAGTTCTTC.

The chain combines TRBV4-1 with TRBJ1-6, with TRBD1 matching over 7 bases. CDR3 length: 16 amino acids. V trimming: 1 base; J trimming: 11 bases; junction bases outside the gene matches: 11. Germline values: CDR1 MGHRA, CDR2 YSYEKL. The CDR3 DNA follows: TGCGCCAGCAGCCAAGCAGCCTTAGACAGGGCGGCACCCCTCCACTTT. Protein sequence: CASSQAALDRAAPLHF.